The 2 T cell receptor beta chains in this list originate from one sample, sequenced in a study of T cell responses to AZD1222 COVID-19 vaccine. TCRdb's table, derived via immunoSEQ multiplex PCR, lists solely in-frame clones and lacks some. The top ten clones hold about 6% of a sample with around 140,000 clones, 75% to 90% of them seen once. This specimen was peripheral blood, taken on day 0 of AZD1222 vaccination. These receptors were obtained from an adult in good health.

The DNA for the CDR3 is TGTGCCAGCAGTGAACCCCGAGCGGGGGGTTCGCCGCAGTATTTT. This sequence encodes CASSEPRAGGSPQYF. V usage is TRBV6-1 and J usage is TRBJ2-3; 9 bases are shared with TRBD2. The germline V gene encodes CDR1 MNHNS and CDR2 SASEGT. The CDR3 sequence is 15 residues long. With V trimmed by 2 bases and J by 10 bases, 10 bases remained unmatched.

This chain uses TRBV9 with TRBJ1-1; D might be TRBD1 (6 bases). CDR1 and CDR2 (germline): SGDLS, YYNGEE. The germline V and J ends were trimmed by 3 bases and 5 bases, with 11 bases remaining between them. This CDR3 contains 13 residues. CDR3 coding DNA: TGTGCCAGCAGCGAAGCCCAGGGGACTGAAGCTTTCTTT. The encoded protein is CASSEAQGTEAFF.